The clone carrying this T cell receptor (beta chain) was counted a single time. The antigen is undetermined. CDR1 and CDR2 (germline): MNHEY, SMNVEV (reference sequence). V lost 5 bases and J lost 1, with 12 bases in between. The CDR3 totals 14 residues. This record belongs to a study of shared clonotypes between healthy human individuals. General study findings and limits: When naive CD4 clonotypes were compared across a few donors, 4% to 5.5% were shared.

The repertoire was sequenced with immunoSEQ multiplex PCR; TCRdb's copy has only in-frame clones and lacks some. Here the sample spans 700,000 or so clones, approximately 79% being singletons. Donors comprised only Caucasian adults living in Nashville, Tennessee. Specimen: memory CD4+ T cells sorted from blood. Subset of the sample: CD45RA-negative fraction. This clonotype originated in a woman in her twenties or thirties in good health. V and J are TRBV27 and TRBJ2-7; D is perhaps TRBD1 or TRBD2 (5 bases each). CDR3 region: CASSRRDGSYEQYF. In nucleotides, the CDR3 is TGTGCCAGCAGTCGCCGGGACGGGTCCTACGAGCAGTACTTC.